Listed below are T cell receptor beta chains from one sample, sequenced in a study of T cells after yellow fever vaccination. TCRdb called the 5' RACE reads again in MiXCR, with one record for every CDR3 protein. The profile shows roughly 300,000 distinct CDR3 sequences, 7% to 10% of them singletons. The sequences come from PBMCs, collected approximately 40 days after the first yellow fever vaccination. The receptors come from a man between 18 and 29 years old who received the YFV17D yellow fever vaccine. The CDR3 runs from the conserved cysteine through the conserved F or W. Fields, in order: D gene, V gene, clone size, J gene, CDR3 DNA, CDR3 protein. A D gene is named only where the DNA matches it firmly. Clone size appears in some rows only: once, few, many, or a class for an expanded clone.

d_gene: .; v_gene: TRBV6-2/TRBV6-3; abundance: .; j_gene: TRBJ2-7; CDR3nt: TGTGCCAGCGGGCGAGGCGAGCAGTACTTC; CDR3aa: CASGRGEQYF
d_gene: .; v_gene: TRBV27; abundance: many; j_gene: TRBJ2-1; CDR3nt: TGTGCCAGCAGTTGGTACGGGATATCCTACAATGAGCAGTTCTTC; CDR3aa: CASSWYGISYNEQFF
d_gene: .; v_gene: TRBV12-3/TRBV12-4; abundance: .; j_gene: TRBJ1-5; CDR3nt: TGTGCCAGCAGTTTAGCGGATGGGAGGGCGAGCAATCAGCCCCAGCATTTT; CDR3aa: CASSLADGRASNQPQHF
d_gene: .; v_gene: TRBV18; abundance: few; j_gene: TRBJ2-3; CDR3nt: TGTGCCAGCTCACCACCGGCGCGGGTTAGCACAGATACGCAGTATTTT; CDR3aa: CASSPPARVSTDTQYF
d_gene: TRBD2; v_gene: TRBV3-1; abundance: .; j_gene: TRBJ2-3; CDR3nt: TGTGCCTGCAGCCACTTGACACCCCAAATAGCGGGGGGAGATACGCAGTATTTT; CDR3aa: CACSHLTPQIAGGDTQYF
d_gene: TRBD2; v_gene: TRBV7-8; abundance: .; j_gene: TRBJ2-4; CDR3nt: TGTGCCAGCAGCTTAACGGGAGGGAACATTCAGTACTTC; CDR3aa: CASSLTGGNIQYF
d_gene: TRBD2; v_gene: TRBV20-1; abundance: .; j_gene: TRBJ2-3; CDR3nt: TGCAGTGCTGGCCCCCCACCTCAGCGGGGGGCGACCGGTACGCAGTATTTT; CDR3aa: CSAGPPPQRGATGTQYF
d_gene: TRBD1; v_gene: TRBV20-1; abundance: .; j_gene: TRBJ1-5; CDR3nt: TGCAGTGCACTTCATCGGACAGGGGTGAATCAGCCCCAGCATTTT; CDR3aa: CSALHRTGVNQPQHF
d_gene: .; v_gene: TRBV14; abundance: few; j_gene: TRBJ2-2; CDR3nt: TGTGCCAGCAGCCAAGATCGTAGGATTGGAGCTGTCGCCGGGGAGCTGTTTTTT; CDR3aa: CASSQDRRIGAVAGELFF
d_gene: TRBD1; v_gene: TRBV20-1; abundance: few; j_gene: TRBJ2-5; CDR3nt: TGCAGTGCTCAGCTCAACGACAGGGGGGGATTCCAAGAGACCCAGTACTTC; CDR3aa: CSAQLNDRGGFQETQYF
d_gene: .; v_gene: TRBV7-2; abundance: few; j_gene: TRBJ1-3; CDR3nt: TGTGCCAGCACCGAACAGACCATAAGAAACACCATATATTTT; CDR3aa: CASTEQTIRNTIYF
d_gene: .; v_gene: TRBV6-5; abundance: few; j_gene: TRBJ1-1; CDR3nt: TGTGCCAGCAGTTACCTCTCCGCAGGGGCCACTGAAGCTTTCTTT; CDR3aa: CASSYLSAGATEAFF
d_gene: .; v_gene: TRBV6-5; abundance: many; j_gene: TRBJ1-6; CDR3nt: TGTGCCAGCAGCCAGTACACAGGGAGATCTTCACCCCTCCACTTT; CDR3aa: CASSQYTGRSSPLHF
d_gene: TRBD2; v_gene: TRBV6-1; abundance: few; j_gene: TRBJ2-3; CDR3nt: TGTGCCAGCAGTCCCGCCGAAGCGGGGACAGATACGCAGTATTTT; CDR3aa: CASSPAEAGTDTQYF
d_gene: .; v_gene: TRBV10-3; abundance: .; j_gene: TRBJ1-3; CDR3nt: TGTGCCATCAGTGAGTCGAGGGGGGCGCGCAGTGGAAACACCATATATTTT; CDR3aa: CAISESRGARSGNTIYF
d_gene: TRBD1; v_gene: TRBV6-1; abundance: many; j_gene: TRBJ1-5; CDR3nt: TGTGCCACAGGTGATCCGGGACAGGGGGTAGGGCCCCAGCATTTT; CDR3aa: CATGDPGQGVGPQHF
d_gene: .; v_gene: TRBV19; abundance: .; j_gene: TRBJ1-2; CDR3nt: TGTGCCAGTAGTATATCGGCAAATGGCTTTGGCTACACCTTC; CDR3aa: CASSISANGFGYTF
d_gene: .; v_gene: TRBV5-1; abundance: .; j_gene: TRBJ2-5; CDR3nt: TGCGCCAGCAGCTTGTTCGAGGGGAAGTCAGAGACCCAGTACTTC; CDR3aa: CASSLFEGKSETQYF
d_gene: .; v_gene: TRBV1; abundance: .; j_gene: TRBJ2-1; CDR3nt: TGCACCAGCAGCCAAGATTTTGAACACTCCAATGAGCAGTTCTTC; CDR3aa: CTSSQDFEHSNEQFF
d_gene: .; v_gene: TRBV29-1; abundance: few; j_gene: TRBJ2-1; CDR3nt: TGCAGCGTTGAAGAACCAGAGAAGAGCTCCTACAATGAGCAGTTCTTC; CDR3aa: CSVEEPEKSSYNEQFF
d_gene: TRBD1; v_gene: TRBV10-3; abundance: few; j_gene: TRBJ1-4; CDR3nt: TGTGCCATCGGGGGTAACGAGGGACAGGGCGAAAAACTGTTTTTT; CDR3aa: CAIGGNEGQGEKLFF
d_gene: .; v_gene: TRBV5-6; abundance: .; j_gene: TRBJ2-1; CDR3nt: TGTGCCAGCAGGCAGTTGATGGGGAGCTCCTACAATGAGCAGTTCTTC; CDR3aa: CASRQLMGSSYNEQFF
d_gene: .; v_gene: TRBV12-3/TRBV12-4; abundance: many; j_gene: TRBJ1-1; CDR3nt: TGTGCCAGCAGTGAGGGACGGTGGAACACTGAAGCTTTCTTT; CDR3aa: CASSEGRWNTEAFF
d_gene: .; v_gene: TRBV13; abundance: .; j_gene: TRBJ2-5; CDR3nt: TGTGCCAGCAGCTCTCCCGGGATCCAAGAGACCCAGTACTTC; CDR3aa: CASSSPGIQETQYF
d_gene: TRBD2; v_gene: TRBV5-6; abundance: many; j_gene: TRBJ2-5; CDR3nt: TGTGCCAGCAGCTTAATCCAGCGGGGGGGCCCGCGCAAGACCCAGTACTTC; CDR3aa: CASSLIQRGGPRKTQYF
d_gene: .; v_gene: TRBV12-3/TRBV12-4; abundance: few; j_gene: TRBJ2-7; CDR3nt: TGTGCCAGCAGTTGGGGACGACAGTACGAGCAGTACTTC; CDR3aa: CASSWGRQYEQYF
d_gene: .; v_gene: TRBV4-1; abundance: few; j_gene: TRBJ2-4; CDR3nt: TGCGCCAGCAGCCAAGACCCGGGGTACGTCAAAAACATTCAGTACTTC; CDR3aa: CASSQDPGYVKNIQYF
d_gene: TRBD2; v_gene: TRBV7-2; abundance: few; j_gene: TRBJ2-1; CDR3nt: TGTGCCAGCAGCTTAGTCGGGCGGGGGGTCCAGCAGTTCTTC; CDR3aa: CASSLVGRGVQQFF
d_gene: TRBD1; v_gene: TRBV5-1; abundance: .; j_gene: TRBJ1-1; CDR3nt: TGCGCCAGCAGTCGACAGGGAAGTGAGGCTGAAGCTTTCTTT; CDR3aa: CASSRQGSEAEAFF
d_gene: .; v_gene: TRBV5-1; abundance: .; j_gene: TRBJ2-7; CDR3nt: TGCGCCAGCAGTCGGGTAGCGGATATCTTGGCCGGCGAGCAGTACTTC; CDR3aa: CASSRVADILAGEQYF
d_gene: TRBD1; v_gene: TRBV5-1; abundance: .; j_gene: TRBJ2-2; CDR3nt: TGCGCCAGCAGCTTACAGGGGGTGAACACCGGGGAGCTGTTTTTT; CDR3aa: CASSLQGVNTGELFF
d_gene: .; v_gene: TRBV20-1; abundance: few; j_gene: TRBJ2-1; CDR3nt: TGCAGTGCTAGAGATTTCGGCAGGTTGGTCTTC; CDR3aa: CSARDFGRLVF
d_gene: .; v_gene: TRBV3-1; abundance: .; j_gene: TRBJ2-2; CDR3nt: TGTGCCAGCAGCCAAGATGGGGGGAACACCGGGGAGCTGTTTTTT; CDR3aa: CASSQDGGNTGELFF
d_gene: .; v_gene: TRBV7-2; abundance: .; j_gene: TRBJ1-5; CDR3nt: TGTGCCAGCAGCAAAAGTATGCCAGGGTCGCGCAATCAGCCCCAGCATTTT; CDR3aa: CASSKSMPGSRNQPQHF
d_gene: .; v_gene: TRBV20-1; abundance: .; j_gene: TRBJ2-2; CDR3nt: TGCAGTGAGGGCCAGGGGAAGGACGGGGAGCTGTTTTTT; CDR3aa: CSEGQGKDGELFF
d_gene: TRBD1; v_gene: TRBV12-5; abundance: .; j_gene: TRBJ2-2; CDR3nt: TGTGCTAGTGGTTTTCAGATCCGGGACAGGGTCACCGGGGAGCTGTTTTTT; CDR3aa: CASGFQIRDRVTGELFF